Shown below are 5 T cell receptor beta chains from a single sample sequenced in a study of blood T cells in healthy people across ages. Then a second PCR, running about 7 to 11 cycles, was carried out with a sample-barcoded 5' primer and a J-beta primer mix. TCRdb reprocessed the 5' RACE reads via MiXCR and lists one record per CDR3 protein. The sample lists some 850,000 distinct CDR3 sequences; roughly 25% were seen once. Another study also made use of these data, one on T cells of mothers and their children.

The specimen was blood. These receptors were collected from a boy between 10 and 17 years old in good health.

This clonotype occurred a few times. V gene TRBV4-1 combines with J gene TRBJ1-1, with 7 bases that match TRBD1. CDR3 length equals 14 residues. Germline V gene sequence: CDR1 MGHRA, CDR2 YSYEKL. Trimming at V came to 1 base and at J to 7 bases, leaving 6 bases not matched to a gene. CDR3 bases: TGCGCCAGCAGCCAAGCGCTAGGGGGCCATGAAGCTTTCTTT. Residues: CASSQALGGHEAFF.

This clonotype was counted between two and nine times. The CDR3 loop is CASSLSGTDYGYTF. CDR3 coding DNA: TGTGCCAGCAGCTTATCAGGGACAGATTATGGCTACACCTTC. The chain couples TRBV7-3 to TRBJ1-2; the match to TRBD1 covers 7 bases. Germline trimming cut 2 bases from V and 5 bases from J; bases unmatched to any gene: 5. CDR3 length equals 14 residues. CDR1 and CDR2 (germline): SGHTA, FQGTGA.

The chain combines TRBV3-1 with TRBJ2-5, with no clear D. Trimming pared 5 bases from V and 2 bases from J, leaving 12 bases between. Germline assignment: CDR1 LGHDT and CDR2 YNNKEL (reference sequence). This CDR3 has 14 amino acids. In DNA form, the CDR3 reads TGTGCCAGCAGCGATCCTGTACATCAAGAGACCCAGTACTTC. Residues: CASSDPVHQETQYF.

This clonotype has only a few counts. V is TRBV27 and J is TRBJ2-2; D is uncertain. The CDR3 is 16 residues long. V was trimmed by 3 bases and J by 3 bases, leaving 14 bases between them. The germline V gene encodes CDR1 MNHEY and CDR2 SMNVEV (reference sequence). The CDR3 sequence: CASSFIGYTDTGELFF. The CDR3 bases are TGTGCCAGCAGTTTCATAGGGTATACAGACACCGGGGAGCTGTTTTTT.

V is TRBV20-1 and J is TRBJ2-2, with 8 bases lining up with TRBD2. This CDR3 has 16 residues. Germline loops: CDR1 DFQATT, CDR2 SNEGSKA (reference sequence). The trim removed 1 base at V and 3 bases at J, leaving 7 bases unmatched. CDR3 residues: CSARVTGAGDTGELFF. CDR3 bases: TGCAGTGCTAGAGTGACGGGAGCGGGGGACACCGGGGAGCTGTTTTTT.